Listed below are T cell receptor beta chains from one sample, sequenced in a study of blood T cell repertoires in COVID-19. Measured with immunoSEQ multiplex PCR; TCRdb has only the in-frame clones, and not every one. The repertoire consists of about 240,000 clones, with 70% to 90% occurring once and the leading ten covering roughly 3.5%. The sequenced sample was PBMCs or T cells enriched from blood (not recorded which). The receptors originated from a woman in her thirties or forties with acute COVID-19. Both conserved end residues are part of each CDR3. The order of the fields is D gene, clone size, J gene, V gene, CDR3 DNA, CDR3 protein. A D gene is named only where the DNA matches it firmly. Some rows mark clone size as missing; the rest say once, few, many or name a class of expanded clone.

D gene: TRBD2; clone size: .; J gene: TRBJ2-7; V gene: TRBV5-4; CDR3 DNA: TGTGCCAGCAGCCGTGGACTAGCGGGCTACGAGCAGTACTTC; CDR3 protein: CASSRGLAGYEQYF
D gene: .; clone size: .; J gene: TRBJ2-5; V gene: TRBV3-1/TRBV3-2; CDR3 DNA: TGTGCCAGCAGCCAAGACTCGGTACAAGAGACCCAGTACTTC; CDR3 protein: CASSQDSVQETQYF
D gene: .; clone size: .; J gene: TRBJ2-5; V gene: TRBV13; CDR3 DNA: TGTGCCAGCAGCTTTTCGCGGGCCCAAGAGACCCAGTACTTC; CDR3 protein: CASSFSRAQETQYF
D gene: TRBD2; clone size: .; J gene: TRBJ2-5; V gene: TRBV12-5; CDR3 DNA: TGTGCTAGTGGTTTGGCGCCCCCGGGGCTAGCGGGAGGGGGGGAGACCCAGTACTTC; CDR3 protein: CASGLAPPGLAGGGETQYF
D gene: TRBD1; clone size: .; J gene: TRBJ2-7; V gene: TRBV7-9; CDR3 DNA: TGTGCCAGCAGTTTCACCGGGACAGAAACCTACGAGCAGTACTTC; CDR3 protein: CASSFTGTETYEQYF
D gene: TRBD1; clone size: .; J gene: TRBJ1-1; V gene: TRBV4-1; CDR3 DNA: TGCGCCAGCAGCCCTGGACAGGGAATGGGCACTGAAGCTTTCTTT; CDR3 protein: CASSPGQGMGTEAFF
D gene: TRBD2; clone size: once; J gene: TRBJ2-7; V gene: TRBV5-1; CDR3 DNA: TGCGCCAGCAGCGCTGGGGAGGTAGCGGGAACCTACGAGCAGTACTTC; CDR3 protein: CASSAGEVAGTYEQYF
D gene: .; clone size: once; J gene: TRBJ2-7; V gene: TRBV2; CDR3 DNA: TGTGCCAGCAACCGAATGGGCAGGGTCTCTTACGAGCAGTACTTC; CDR3 protein: CASNRMGRVSYEQYF
D gene: .; clone size: .; J gene: TRBJ2-2; V gene: TRBV6-5; CDR3 DNA: TGTGCCAGCAGGCAGGCCCAGATCACCGGGGAGCTGTTTTTT; CDR3 protein: CASRQAQITGELFF
D gene: TRBD1; clone size: .; J gene: TRBJ2-2; V gene: TRBV11-3; CDR3 DNA: TGTGCCAGCAGCTTAGTGTCAGGGGGCACCGGGGAGCTGTTTTTT; CDR3 protein: CASSLVSGGTGELFF
D gene: .; clone size: .; J gene: TRBJ2-7; V gene: TRBV30; CDR3 DNA: TGTGCCTGGAGTGTTCGCTACGAGCAGTACTTC; CDR3 protein: CAWSVRYEQYF
D gene: TRBD1; clone size: .; J gene: TRBJ2-1; V gene: TRBV14; CDR3 DNA: TGTGCCAGCAGCCATCTTATCGGACAGGGGGCGCACGATGAGCAGTTCTTC; CDR3 protein: CASSHLIGQGAHDEQFF
D gene: TRBD2; clone size: few; J gene: TRBJ2-5; V gene: TRBV5-1; CDR3 DNA: TGCGCCAGCAGCTTGCCTAGCGGGAGGGAGGAGACCCAGTACTTC; CDR3 protein: CASSLPSGREETQYF
D gene: .; clone size: once; J gene: TRBJ2-3; V gene: TRBV11-3; CDR3 DNA: TGTGCCAGCAGCTTAGATGAGGTAGATACGCAGTATTTT; CDR3 protein: CASSLDEVDTQYF
D gene: .; clone size: .; J gene: TRBJ2-1; V gene: TRBV6-1; CDR3 DNA: TGTGCCAGCAGTGAAGCTTCACAGTCCAATGAGCAGTTCTTC; CDR3 protein: CASSEASQSNEQFF
D gene: .; clone size: .; J gene: TRBJ1-1; V gene: TRBV9; CDR3 DNA: TGTGCCAGCAGCGTAGGATGGGACATGAACACTGAAGCTTTCTTT; CDR3 protein: CASSVGWDMNTEAFF
D gene: TRBD2; clone size: .; J gene: TRBJ2-5; V gene: TRBV24-1; CDR3 DNA: TGTGCCACCAGTGATTTGGGCGGGAGAGAAGAGACCCAGTACTTC; CDR3 protein: CATSDLGGREETQYF
D gene: .; clone size: .; J gene: TRBJ2-5; V gene: TRBV14; CDR3 DNA: TGTGCCAGCAGCCAAGATGGGCAGGGGCGCTCCTTCCGACAAGAGACCCAGTACTTC; CDR3 protein: CASSQDGQGRSFRQETQYF
D gene: TRBD1; clone size: .; J gene: TRBJ2-7; V gene: TRBV11-2; CDR3 DNA: TGTGCCAGCAGCTTAGGGGTAGGGGGCGGTGAGCAGTACTTC; CDR3 protein: CASSLGVGGGEQYF
D gene: .; clone size: .; J gene: TRBJ1-1; V gene: TRBV18; CDR3 DNA: TGTGCCAGCTCACCGAATTCCGGGGAAGGGACTGAAGCTTTCTTT; CDR3 protein: CASSPNSGEGTEAFF
D gene: TRBD1; clone size: .; J gene: TRBJ1-2; V gene: TRBV11-3; CDR3 DNA: TGTGCCAGCAGCTTAGGGACAGGAACCTATGGCTACACCTTC; CDR3 protein: CASSLGTGTYGYTF
D gene: .; clone size: .; J gene: TRBJ2-7; V gene: TRBV11-2; CDR3 DNA: TGTGCCAGCAGCTTAAGGGGAACGGTAGCGGAGGGGTACGAGCAGTACTTC; CDR3 protein: CASSLRGTVAEGYEQYF
D gene: TRBD1; clone size: .; J gene: TRBJ1-4; V gene: TRBV5-6; CDR3 DNA: TGTGCCAGCAGCGACCGGGACAGGGGGACTAATGAAAAACTGTTTTTT; CDR3 protein: CASSDRDRGTNEKLFF
D gene: .; clone size: .; J gene: TRBJ1-5; V gene: TRBV18; CDR3 DNA: TGTGCCAGCTCCCCCCTGGGGGGACTCAATCAGCCCCAGCATTTT; CDR3 protein: CASSPLGGLNQPQHF
D gene: TRBD1; clone size: .; J gene: TRBJ2-1; V gene: TRBV24-1; CDR3 DNA: TGTGCCACCAGTGATTTTGGCGGGGGGACAGGGGGCCATGAGCAGTTCTTC; CDR3 protein: CATSDFGGGTGGHEQFF
D gene: TRBD1; clone size: .; J gene: TRBJ1-4; V gene: TRBV19; CDR3 DNA: TGTGCCACCCAGCGACAGGGCGGCGAAAAACTGTTTTTT; CDR3 protein: CATQRQGGEKLFF
D gene: .; clone size: .; J gene: TRBJ2-6; V gene: TRBV24-1; CDR3 DNA: TGTGCCACCAGTGATGTAGGGGACTTCTCTGGGGCCAACGTCCTGACTTTC; CDR3 protein: CATSDVGDFSGANVLTF
D gene: TRBD1; clone size: many; J gene: TRBJ1-2; V gene: TRBV7-9; CDR3 DNA: TGTGCCAGCAGCCCAAGGACAGGACACTATGGCTACACCTTC; CDR3 protein: CASSPRTGHYGYTF
D gene: .; clone size: .; J gene: TRBJ1-2; V gene: TRBV15; CDR3 DNA: TGTGCCACCAGCAGAGAAGGCAGGGCCTTCTATGGCTACACCTTC; CDR3 protein: CATSREGRAFYGYTF
D gene: .; clone size: .; J gene: TRBJ2-1; V gene: TRBV27; CDR3 DNA: TGTGCCAGCAGTCCACAGGGCCTGAGGGGGAATGAGCAGTTCTTC; CDR3 protein: CASSPQGLRGNEQFF
D gene: TRBD1; clone size: .; J gene: TRBJ2-3; V gene: TRBV19; CDR3 DNA: TGTGCCAGTAGTTCCGGGACAGGGGACACAGATACGCAGTATTTT; CDR3 protein: CASSSGTGDTDTQYF
D gene: .; clone size: .; J gene: TRBJ1-1; V gene: TRBV6-5; CDR3 DNA: TGTGCCAGCAGTTCCCCCTTTGGCGGGAACACTGAAGCTTTCTTT; CDR3 protein: CASSSPFGGNTEAFF
D gene: .; clone size: .; J gene: TRBJ1-2; V gene: TRBV19; CDR3 DNA: TGTGCCAGTAGTATTCCTTACGGGAACTATGGCTACACCTTC; CDR3 protein: CASSIPYGNYGYTF
D gene: .; clone size: .; J gene: TRBJ2-1; V gene: TRBV19; CDR3 DNA: TGTGCCAGTAAGACAGGAAAGGGTATAAAGAGCTCCTACAATGAGCAGTTCTTC; CDR3 protein: CASKTGKGIKSSYNEQFF
D gene: .; clone size: .; J gene: TRBJ1-1; V gene: TRBV12-3/TRBV12-4; CDR3 DNA: TGTGCCAGCAGTTCACAGGGTAGTACTGAAGCTTTCTTT; CDR3 protein: CASSSQGSTEAFF
D gene: .; clone size: .; J gene: TRBJ1-1; V gene: TRBV21-1; CDR3 DNA: TGTGCCAGCAGCGAGGACAGGGGGCAAGGAGGTGAAGCTTTCTTT; CDR3 protein: CASSEDRGQGGEAFF
D gene: .; clone size: once; J gene: TRBJ2-7; V gene: TRBV7-2; CDR3 DNA: TGTGCCAGCAGCCCCCAGGATGTTAGTTTCCTGTACTTC; CDR3 protein: CASSPQDVSFLYF
D gene: TRBD1; clone size: .; J gene: TRBJ1-6; V gene: TRBV6-5; CDR3 DNA: TGTGCCAGCAGTTACGACAGGGCTGGTTCACCCCTCCACTTT; CDR3 protein: CASSYDRAGSPLHF
D gene: TRBD1; clone size: .; J gene: TRBJ1-5; V gene: TRBV6-1; CDR3 DNA: TGTGCCAGCAGTGAAGGGGGGACAGAAGATCAGCCCCAGCATTTT; CDR3 protein: CASSEGGTEDQPQHF
D gene: TRBD1; clone size: .; J gene: TRBJ2-7; V gene: TRBV7-8; CDR3 DNA: TGTGCCAGCAGCTCACAGGGGCAGGAGACGTACGAGCAGTACTTC; CDR3 protein: CASSSQGQETYEQYF
D gene: TRBD2; clone size: .; J gene: TRBJ2-1; V gene: TRBV6-4; CDR3 DNA: TGTGCCAGCAGGGGTAGCGGGAGGGACAATGAGCAGTTCTTC; CDR3 protein: CASRGSGRDNEQFF
D gene: .; clone size: .; J gene: TRBJ2-2; V gene: TRBV19; CDR3 DNA: TGTGCCAGTAGTATGAGACGCGGGGGCAACCTAAACACCGGGGAGCTGTTTTTT; CDR3 protein: CASSMRRGGNLNTGELFF
D gene: .; clone size: .; J gene: TRBJ1-4; V gene: TRBV4-1; CDR3 DNA: TGCGCCAGCAGCCACTACCCCCCAGGGAAGGCCCCTGAAAAACTGTTTTTT; CDR3 protein: CASSHYPPGKAPEKLFF